Following are 2 T cell receptor beta chains from one sample sequenced in a study of cytomegalovirus exposure and HLA in healthy donors. It was with 60 Vbeta and 13 Jbeta primers that the PCR ran. Profiled with immunoSEQ multiplex PCR; TCRdb holds only in-frame clones, not every one. The table lists more than 110,000 clones, roughly 80% of them singletons. Sequenced input: PBMCs. These receptors came from a male donor in good health and CMV-seronegative.

V and J are TRBV14 and TRBJ2-5, with D perhaps TRBD1 (5 bases). Germline V gene sequence: CDR1 SGHDN, CDR2 FVKESK. V was cut by 1 base and J by 13 bases, with 13 bases left in between. There are 12 residues in the CDR3. The CDR3 nucleotides read TGTGCCAGCAGCCAAGGTACAGGCCCGTCGTACTTC. Its translation: CASSQGTGPSYF.

The chain combines TRBV6-6 with TRBJ1-5; D ambiguous. The CDR3 consists of 13 residues. Per the germline V gene, CDR1 is MNHNY and CDR2 is SVGAGI (reference sequence). Trimming removed 10 bases at V and 1 base at J, with 11 bases between. The CDR3 region has the DNA TGTGCCACCCGAGAGTTCAGCAATCAGCCCCAGCATTTT. Translation: CATREFSNQPQHF.